A single sample gave rise to the 18 T cell receptor beta chains below, sequenced in a study of OX40 agonist ivuxolimab in advanced cancers. Data came from immunoSEQ multiplex PCR; TCRdb stores just in-frame clones and leaves some out. The repertoire consists of around 38,000 clones, with roughly 90% occurring once and the leading ten covering 9.5%. This specimen consisted of CD4+ or CD8+ T cells sorted from blood, obtained in a trial of the OX40 agonist ivuxolimab. The receptors were gathered from an adult with an advanced solid tumor such as melanoma, head and neck, liver or kidney cancer.

This chain connects TRBV19 to TRBJ2-1; D is uncertain. V shed 3 bases and J shed 3 bases, with 6 bases lying between them. This CDR3 spans 13 amino acids. From germline, CDR1 is LNHDA and CDR2 SQIVND (reference sequence). The CDR3 DNA reads TGTGCCAGTAGTATTACCTACTACAATGAGCAGTTCTTC. This sequence encodes CASSITYYNEQFF.

V usage is TRBV4-1 and J usage is TRBJ2-1; D is uncertain. This CDR3 region has 14 residues. Germline V gives CDR1 MGHRA, CDR2 YSYEKL. V lost 5 bases, J lost 0 bases, and 8 bases lay in between. DNA for the CDR3: TGCGCCAGCAGCAATCGGGCCTCCTACAATGAGCAGTTCTTC. Protein: CASSNRASYNEQFF.

The CDR3 DNA sequence: TGTGCCAGCAGCGTAGTGGCAGATCAAGAGACCCAGTACTTC. Its protein product is CASSVVADQETQYF. The genes are TRBV9 and TRBJ2-5; D is unresolved. V lost 0 bases and J 2 bases, leaving 8 bases between the germline ends. The CDR3 has 14 amino acids. The germline CDR1 and CDR2 sequences are SGDLS and YYNGEE. Supplemented by reference TRBV9 and TRBJ2-5, the full variable domain reads DSGVTQTPKHLITATGQRVTLRCSPRSGDLSVYWYQQSLDQGLQFLIQYYNGEERAKGNILERFSAQQFPDLHSELNLSSLELGDSALYFCASSVVADQETQYFGPGTRLLVL.

This clone came up a few times. In nucleotides, the CDR3 is TGTGCAAGTCGCTTAGCGCTGTTTATGGGAAAGCGGGAGGACCCCTACGAGCAGTACGTC. This codes for CASRLALFMGKREDPYEQYV. This chain uses TRBV12-2 with TRBJ2-7; the D call of TRBD2 is as the table states it, not checked on the DNA. TRBV12-2 is deemed a pseudogene. This CDR3 region has 20 residues.

This chain connects TRBV6-1 to TRBJ2-7; unclear D gene. There are 11 residues in the CDR3. Germline assignment: CDR1 MNHNS and CDR2 SASEGT. The V end was cut by 5 bases, the J end by 2 bases, with 4 bases between. The DNA for the CDR3 is TGTGCCAGCAGTTACGCCTACGAGCAGTACGTC. Translation: CASSYAYEQYV.

The chain links TRBV13 to TRBJ2-7; 10 bases agree with TRBD2. Germline V gene data show CDR1 as PRHDT and CDR2 as FYEKMQ (reference sequence). The junction had 5 bases not matched to a gene; V was cut back by 4 bases and J by 5 bases. The CDR3 is 14 amino acids. The CDR3 reads CASSSGLATHEQYF. CDR3 DNA sequence: TGTGCCAGCAGCTCGGGACTAGCGACCCACGAGCAGTACTTC.

A single count supports this clone. The rearrangement uses TRBV2 and TRBJ2-1; 8 bases match TRBD2. Germline V CDR1 and CDR2: SNHLY, FYNNEI. The CDR3 spans 16 residues. V lost 5 bases, J lost 2 bases, and 8 bases stayed unmatched. The CDR3 sequence: CASSTPGSGTYNEQFF. The CDR3 DNA follows: TGTGCCAGCAGTACGCCGGGTAGCGGGACCTACAATGAGCAGTTCTTC.

This clone was observed once. This same CDR3 is encoded by further DNA sequences in the sample. This rearrangement joins TRBV27 to TRBJ2-1; the match to TRBD2 covers 14 bases. With 6 bases clipped from V and 7 bases from J, the junction kept 5 bases outside the gene matches. The CDR3 runs 15 residues. Germline-derived CDR1 and CDR2 are MNHEY and SMNVEV (reference sequence). The DNA of the CDR3 is TGTGCCAGCAGCCCAGGGACTAGCGGGAGAAATGAGCAGTTCTTC. It yields the protein CASSPGTSGRNEQFF.

This clone was detected once. The V gene is TRBV30, the J gene TRBJ1-2, with unresolved D. Germline CDR1 and CDR2: GTSNPN and SVGIG (reference sequence). This CDR3 has 12 amino acids. The CDR3 bases are TGTGCTGTGACGGGTTCCTTCTATGGCTACACCTTC. Residues: CAVTGSFYGYTF.

The chain joins TRBV29-1 to TRBJ1-1, with 10 bases that match TRBD1. With 4 bases clipped from V and 8 bases from J, the junction kept 10 bases outside the gene matches. The CDR3 extends over 14 amino acids. From germline, CDR1 is SQVTM and CDR2 ANQGSEA. DNA of the CDR3: TGCAGCGTTGTTCCTGGGACAGGGGTTTTAGAAGCTTTCTTT. It specifies CSVVPGTGVLEAFF.

The rearrangement uses TRBV28 and TRBJ1-5; 10 bases are shared with TRBD1. Per germline, CDR1 MDHEN and CDR2 SYDVKM. V shed 6 bases and J 4 bases; nucleotides not matched to a gene: 6. There are 15 residues in the CDR3. CDR3 amino acids: CASRGTGVRNQPQHF. Written as DNA, the CDR3 is TGTGCCAGCAGGGGGACAGGGGTGAGGAATCAGCCCCAGCATTTT.

This clone showed up just once. CDR3 residues: CASSPRTARETQYF. The CDR3 DNA follows: TGTGCCAGCAGCCCAAGGACAGCGAGAGAGACCCAGTACTTC. The V and J genes are TRBV7-8 and TRBJ2-5; maybe TRBD1 (6 bases). Per the germline V gene, CDR1 is SGHVS and CDR2 is FQNEAQ. The CDR3 runs 14 residues. Trimming pared 5 bases from V and 4 bases from J, leaving 14 bases between.

This clone appeared once. This chain connects TRBV7-9 to TRBJ1-2; no reliable D call. The germline V gene has CDR1 SEHNR and CDR2 FQNEAQ (reference sequence). Trimming took off 5 bases at V and 5 bases at J, with 9 bases between the two ends. The CDR3 runs to 12 residues. CDR3 sequence reads: CASSPGDYGYTF. The CDR3 coding sequence is TGTGCCAGCAGCCCTGGCGATTATGGCTACACCTTC.

This CDR3 reads CASSLRAQSTDTQYF. The CDR3 DNA reads as TGTGCCAGCAGCTTAAGGGCCCAGAGCACAGATACGCAGTATTTT. V usage is TRBV13 and J usage is TRBJ2-3; no clear D gene. Germline CDR1 PRHDT, CDR2 FYEKMQ (reference sequence). Trimming cost V 2 bases and J 0 bases, with 9 bases left between them. CDR3 size: 15 residues.

This chain joins TRBV2 and TRBJ2-7; D may be TRBD1 or TRBD2 (5 bases each). V shed 6 bases and J shed 3 bases, with 18 bases lying between them. The CDR3 spans 15 residues. The germline V gene encodes CDR1 SNHLY and CDR2 FYNNEI. CDR3 sequence (DNA): TGTGCCAGCAGAGGGCCGGGCCTGGGGGTCTACGAGCAGTACTTC. Protein product: CASRGPGLGVYEQYF.

The V gene is TRBV12-5, the J gene TRBJ2-1, with TRBD2 matching over 10 bases. The length of the CDR3 is 12 residues. CDR1 and CDR2 from the germline V gene are LGHNT and FRNRAP. Trimming at V came to 6 bases and at J to 10 bases, leaving 3 bases not matched to a gene. CDR3 coding DNA: TGTGCTAGTGGGCAACTAGCGGGAGAGCAGTTCTTC. This gives the protein CASGQLAGEQFF.

The chain couples TRBV5-4 to TRBJ1-2; D not certain. The CDR3 covers 14 residues. Germline loops: CDR1 SGHNT, CDR2 YYREEE (reference sequence). The V and J ends lost 2 bases and 4 bases respectively, with 12 bases between them. Here the CDR3 DNA reads TGTGCCAGCAGCTTCCGTGGAGATCTCTATGGCTACACCTTC. It is translated as CASSFRGDLYGYTF.

The chain employs TRBV28 and TRBJ2-3, with 7 bases matching TRBD2. Germline V gives CDR1 MDHEN, CDR2 SYDVKM. With 8 bases clipped from V and 8 bases from J, the junction kept 1 base outside the gene matches. The CDR3 covers 10 residues. The chain's CDR3 is CASWGGTQYF. The CDR3 DNA is TGTGCCAGCTGGGGGGGTACGCAGTATTTT.